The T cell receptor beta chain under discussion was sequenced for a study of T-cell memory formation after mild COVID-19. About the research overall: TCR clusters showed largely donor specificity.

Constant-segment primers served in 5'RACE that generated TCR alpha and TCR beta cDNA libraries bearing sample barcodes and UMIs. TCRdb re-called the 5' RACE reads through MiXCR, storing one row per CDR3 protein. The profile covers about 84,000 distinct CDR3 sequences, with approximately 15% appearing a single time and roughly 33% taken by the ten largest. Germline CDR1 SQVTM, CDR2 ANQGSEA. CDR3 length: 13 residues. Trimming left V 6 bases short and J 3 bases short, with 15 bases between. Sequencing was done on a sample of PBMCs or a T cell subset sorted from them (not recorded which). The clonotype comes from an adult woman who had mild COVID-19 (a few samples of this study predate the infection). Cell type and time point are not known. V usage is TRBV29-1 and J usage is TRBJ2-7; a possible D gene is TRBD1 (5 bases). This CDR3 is CSVAEQVNYEQYF. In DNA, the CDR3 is TGCAGCGTCGCAGAACAGGTGAACTACGAGCAGTACTTC.